The 6 T cell receptor beta chains reported below all come from one sample, sequenced in a study of OX40 agonist ivuxolimab in advanced cancers. Libraries were built with the immunoSEQ multiplex PCR assay. In its TCRdb copy, this immuneACCESS table keeps in-frame sequences only and misses some clones. Where compared with another copy, unresolved V genes explain less than half of these, and the others have no known cause. The sample profile shows 70,000 to 80,000 clones; 65% to 85% of them were found once. The biggest ten clones account for about 4.9% of the sample. Specimen: CD4+ or CD8+ T cells sorted from blood, collected in a trial of the OX40 agonist ivuxolimab. These receptor sequences come from an adult with an advanced solid tumor such as melanoma, head and neck, liver or kidney cancer.

The chain joins TRBV29-1 to TRBJ1-1, with D tentatively TRBD1 (5 bases). From germline, CDR1 is SQVTM and CDR2 ANQGSEA. There are 13 residues in the CDR3. V lost 6 bases, J lost 2 bases, and 13 bases lay in between. The CDR3 DNA is TGCAGCGTCGTCCGGGGCTCAAACACTGAAGCTTTCTTT. Encoded protein: CSVVRGSNTEAFF. Drawing the rest from reference TRBV29-1 and TRBJ1-1, the complete variable domain is SAVISQKPSRDICQRGTSLTIQCQVDSQVTMMFWYRQQPGQSLTLIATANQGSEATYESGFVIDKFPISRPNLTFSTLTVSNMSPEDSSIYLCSVVRGSNTEAFFGQGTRLTVV.

J is TRBJ2-7 and V is TRBV29-1; D assignment may be TRBD1 or TRBD2 (5 bases each). The CDR3 runs 11 residues. Germline V gives CDR1 SQVTM, CDR2 ANQGSEA. V lost 4 bases, J lost 2 bases, and 6 bases lay in between. Here the CDR3 DNA reads TGCAGCGTTGGGGGGACCTACGAGCAGTACTTC. Translation: CSVGGTYEQYF.

The rearrangement joins TRBV2 to TRBJ1-5, with D possibly matching TRBD1 (5 bases). The CDR3 sequence is 14 residues long. Germline V gene lookup returns CDR1 SNHLY and CDR2 FYNNEI. Trimming took 2 bases from V and 6 from J, leaving 11 bases between them. The CDR3 loop is CASSENQGSQPQHF. The CDR3 nucleotides read TGTGCCAGCAGTGAAAATCAGGGAAGTCAGCCCCAGCATTTT.

Worth noting for this clone: A much larger clone differs from this one at a single base, so this may be a read error. The V call is TRBV27, the J call TRBJ1-1; no firm D call. The CDR3 is 11 residues long. The germline gives CDR1 MNHEY, CDR2 SMNVEV (reference sequence). CDR3 in DNA: TGTGCCGGCAGTTGGGGAATGTTGGCTTTCTTT. Residues: CAGSWGMLAFF.

The chain joins TRBV5-4 to TRBJ2-3, with D perhaps TRBD2 (6 bases). From germline, CDR1 is SGHNT and CDR2 YYREEE (reference sequence). Trimming removed 4 bases at V and 2 bases at J, with 17 bases between. The CDR3 spans 16 residues. In nucleotides, the CDR3 is TGTGCCAGCAGCGGCGGGAATTTCAGGACCACAGATACGCAGTATTTT. Residues: CASSGGNFRTTDTQYF.

The chain joins TRBV4-2 to TRBJ1-3; TRBD1 matches at 9 bases. Germline CDR1 reads LGHNA; CDR2 reads YNFKEQ. The V gene end was trimmed by 3 bases and the J gene end by 3 bases; junction bases not matched to a gene: 6. The length of the CDR3 is 16 residues. CDR3 DNA sequence: TGTGCCAGCAGCCAGGAACAGGGGGCGCTTGGAAACACCATATATTTT. Protein: CASSQEQGALGNTIYF.